This TCR beta chain was retrieved from a study of CD8+CD57+ T cells in acquired aplastic anemia. Background on the study: CD4+ and CD8+ cells, once sorted, gave DNA averaging 3.2 ug. Overall study results and limits: Between patients and controls, roughly 29 CD8+ CDR3 sequences were found in common.

CD8+CD57+ cell expansion had been shown by flow cytometry in patients chosen for sequencing. This clonotype was observed at least ten times. The antigen is unknown. Profiles of TCR beta VDJ and CDR3 were generated from a genomic DNA template. TCRdb reprocessed the reads via MiXCR and lists one record per CDR3 protein. The data contain 200,000 or so distinct CDR3 sequences, nearly 50% of them singletons. J lost 2 bases, V lost 5 bases, and 4 bases had no gene match. This CDR3 is 14 amino acids long. Per the germline V gene, CDR1 is SNHLY and CDR2 is FYNNEI. Input material: sorted CD4+, CD8+, or CD8+CD57+ T cells (not recorded which) from PBMCs. This TCR was recovered from a human donor with aplastic anemia. The gene calls are TRBV2 and TRBJ1-1; 8 nucleotides align to TRBD1. CDR3 sequence reads: CASSHRGYNTEAFF. The CDR3, as DNA: TGTGCCAGCAGTCACAGGGGGTATAACACTGAAGCTTTCTTT.